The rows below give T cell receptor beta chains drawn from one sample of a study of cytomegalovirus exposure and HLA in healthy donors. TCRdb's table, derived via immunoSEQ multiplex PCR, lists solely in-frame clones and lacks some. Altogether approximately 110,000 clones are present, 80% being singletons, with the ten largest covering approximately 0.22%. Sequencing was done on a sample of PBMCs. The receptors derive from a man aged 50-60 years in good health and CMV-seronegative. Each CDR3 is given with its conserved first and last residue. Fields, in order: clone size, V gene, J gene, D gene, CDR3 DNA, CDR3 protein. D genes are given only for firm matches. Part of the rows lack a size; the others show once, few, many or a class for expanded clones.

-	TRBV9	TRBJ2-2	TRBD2	TGTGCCAGCAGCGTAGGGCTAGCGGGGTGGAACACCGGGGAGCTGTTTTTT	CASSVGLAGWNTGELFF
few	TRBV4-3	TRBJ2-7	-	TGCGCCAGCAGCCAAAGAGCCGGGACACTTTACGAGCAGTACTTC	CASSQRAGTLYEQYF
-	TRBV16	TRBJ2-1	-	TGTGCCAGCAGCCAACCAGGGTGGCAGTTCTTC	CASSQPGWQFF
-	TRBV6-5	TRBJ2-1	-	TGTGCCAGCTCGCTAACAGGACCCTCCTACAATGAGCAGTTCTTC	CASSLTGPSYNEQFF
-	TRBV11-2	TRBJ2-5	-	TGTGCCAGCAGGCCCCAGGGCCGGGAGACCCAGTACTTC	CASRPQGRETQYF
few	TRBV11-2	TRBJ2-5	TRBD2	TGTGCCAGCAGCTTAGCTAGCGGGGGCCACCGGGAGCAGTACTTC	CASSLASGGHREQYF
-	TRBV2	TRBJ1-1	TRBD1	TGTGCCAGCAGTGAGGACAGGGGTTTGTCTGAAGCTTTCTTT	CASSEDRGLSEAFF
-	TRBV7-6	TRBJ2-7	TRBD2	TGTGCCAGCAGCTTAGTTGCGGGAGACTCCTACGAGCAGTACTTC	CASSLVAGDSYEQYF
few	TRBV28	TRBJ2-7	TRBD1	TGTGCCAGCATCCCGACAGGGGATAGGTCCTACGAGCAGTACTTC	CASIPTGDRSYEQYF
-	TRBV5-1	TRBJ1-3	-	TGCGCCAGCAGCTTGCAGGGGGGAAACACCATATATTTT	CASSLQGGNTIYF
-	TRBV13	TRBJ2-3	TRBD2	TGTGCCAGCAGCTTAGGCCTGGGCGGGGGGGCCCCAACGCAGTATTTT	CASSLGLGGGAPTQYF
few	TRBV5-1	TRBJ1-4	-	TGCGCCAGCAGCCAGGGGTTGGGAACTAATGAAAAACTGTTTTTT	CASSQGLGTNEKLFF
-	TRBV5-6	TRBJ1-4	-	TGTGCCAGCAGCTTGGGACAGAAACTGTTTTTT	CASSLGQKLFF
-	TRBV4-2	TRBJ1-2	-	TGTGCCAGCAGCCAAGGGGCAGGACAATCTAACTATGGCTACACCTTC	CASSQGAGQSNYGYTF
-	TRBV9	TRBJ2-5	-	TGTGCCAGCAGCGTAGACGGGAGAGGATTGGAGACCCAGTACTTC	CASSVDGRGLETQYF
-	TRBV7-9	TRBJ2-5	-	TGTGCCAGCAGCCAAATCCAGGGGGAGACCCAGTACTTC	CASSQIQGETQYF
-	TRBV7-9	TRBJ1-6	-	TGTGCCAGCAGCCCGAGGACATATAATTCACCCCTCCACTTT	CASSPRTYNSPLHF
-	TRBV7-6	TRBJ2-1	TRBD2	TGTGCCAGCAGCTTAGGCAGTTTCGGGACTAGAGTTGGTAATGAGCAGTTCTTC	CASSLGSFGTRVGNEQFF
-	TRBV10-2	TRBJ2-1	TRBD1	TGCGCCAGCACGGACAGGGGGTCCTACAATGAGCAGTTCTTC	CASTDRGSYNEQFF
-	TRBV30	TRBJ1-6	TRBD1	TGTGCCTCCCACCGGACAGGGAATAATTCACCCCTCCACTTT	CASHRTGNNSPLHF
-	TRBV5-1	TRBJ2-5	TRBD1	TGCGCCAGCAGCTTGGCCTCAGGACAGGGGGCGATGGAGACCCAGTACTTC	CASSLASGQGAMETQYF